One and the same sample provided the 16 T cell receptor beta chains below, sequenced in a study of identical twins. TCRdb reprocessed the 5' RACE reads with MiXCR, giving one entry per CDR3 protein. The table has 700,000 or so distinct CDR3 sequences, roughly 8% seen once. These data were also filed under a second study, of yellow fever vaccine responses in identical twins.

Sample: PBMCs. Receptors were obtained from a young woman in good health.

This clonotype occurred many times. The chain couples TRBV2 to TRBJ2-5, with 9 bases that match TRBD1. V shed 5 bases and J 3 bases; nucleotides not matched to a gene: 7. Germline CDR1 reads SNHLY; CDR2 reads FYNNEI. The length of the CDR3 is 15 residues. The CDR3 DNA reads TGTGCCAGCAGTCCCCGGGACAGGGCCAAAGAGACCCAGTACTTC. Amino acids: CASSPRDRAKETQYF.

V gene TRBV28 combines with J gene TRBJ2-6, with 10 nucleotides matching TRBD2. V shed 5 bases, J shed 3 bases, and the junction held 7 bases outside the gene matches. From germline, CDR1 is MDHEN and CDR2 SYDVKM. This CDR3 is 17 amino acids long. CDR3 nucleotide sequence: TGTGCCAGCAGTACGAGCGGGGGGGCCGGTGGGGCCAACGTCCTGACTTTC. Its protein is CASSTSGGAGGANVLTF.

The chain couples TRBV5-1 to TRBJ2-7, with TRBD1 matching over 7 bases. Germline V gene data show CDR1 as SGHRS and CDR2 as YFSETQ. This CDR3 comprises 18 residues. Losses at the gene ends were 4 bases for V and 3 bases for J; bases not matched to a gene: 19. This CDR3 reads CASSPRQTGDIGYYEQYF. CDR3 DNA: TGCGCCAGCAGCCCTCGACAAACAGGGGACATCGGGTACTACGAGCAGTACTTC. The whole variable domain, filled in from reference TRBV5-1 and TRBJ2-7, reads KAGVTQTPRYLIKTRGQQVTLSCSPISGHRSVSWYQQTPGQGLQFLFEYFSETQRNKGNFPGRFSGRQFSNSRSEMNVSTLELGDSALYLCASSPRQTGDIGYYEQYFGPGTRLTVT.

Notes on this clonotype: A read error is possible here, since a much larger clone lies one base away. The V call is TRBV11-2, the J call TRBJ2-1; D is unresolved. V was shortened by 3 bases and J by 6 bases, with 15 bases between the two germline ends. Looked up from germline, CDR1 is SGHAT and CDR2 is FQNNGV. This CDR3 is built from 15 residues. Written as DNA, the CDR3 is TGTGCCAGCAGCTTGGCTAGGAGTGGGTTCAATGAGCAGTTCTTC. This gives the protein CASSLARSGFNEQFF.

The chain joins TRBV7-6 to TRBJ2-5, with D possibly matching TRBD1 (6 bases). V gave up 2 bases and J gave up 0 bases, with 13 bases separating them. CDR1 and CDR2 (germline): SGHVS, FNYEAQ. The CDR3 contains 16 residues. CDR3 DNA: TGTGCCAGCAGCTTACTAGGATGGACAGACCAAGAGACCCAGTACTTC. Its protein product is CASSLLGWTDQETQYF.

This clonotype was seen at least ten times. The chain recombines TRBV12-3 or TRBV12-4 with TRBJ2-7; no reliable D call. Trimming cost V 3 bases and J 3 bases, with 6 bases left between them. This CDR3 region has 12 residues. As DNA, the CDR3 is TGTGCCAGCAGTTTCAGGTACTACGAGCAGTACTTC. Translated: CASSFRYYEQYF.

The J gene is TRBJ2-5, the V gene TRBV2; 13 nucleotides match TRBD2. CDR1 SNHLY and CDR2 FYNNEI come from the germline V gene. Trimming at V came to 8 bases and at J to 3 bases, leaving 6 bases not matched to a gene. The CDR3 consists of 15 residues. CDR3 DNA sequence: TGTGCCAGCTCCCGGACTAGCGGGAGTGAAGAGACCCAGTACTTC. Translating gives CASSRTSGSEETQYF.

This clonotype has more than one count but fewer than ten. The J gene is TRBJ2-1, the V gene TRBV18; 7 bases align to TRBD2. The CDR3 totals 18 residues. Germline V gene sequence: CDR1 KGHSH, CDR2 LQKENI. Unmatched junction bases numbered 13, after V lost 5 bases and J lost 0 bases. This chain's CDR3 is CASSMGLLGSSSYNEQFF. DNA for the CDR3: TGTGCCAGCTCAATGGGACTACTCGGGTCGAGCTCCTACAATGAGCAGTTCTTC. The complete variable domain, with remaining parts taken from reference TRBV18 and TRBJ2-1, reads NAGVMQNPRHLVRRRGQEARLRCSPMKGHSHVYWYRQLPEEGLKFMVYLQKENIIDESGMPKERFSAEFPKEGPSILRIQQVVRGDSAAYFCASSMGLLGSSSYNEQFFGPGTRLTVL.

This clonotype came up a few times. This CDR3 is CASSRQGAGNSPLHF. DNA of the CDR3: TGTGCCAGCAGTCGACAGGGAGCGGGTAATTCACCCCTCCACTTT. The chain is built from TRBV2 and TRBJ1-6; 7 bases are shared with TRBD1. The trim removed 5 bases at V and 6 bases at J, leaving 7 bases unmatched. The germline V gene has CDR1 SNHLY and CDR2 FYNNEI. The length of the CDR3 is 15 residues. The full variable domain, with the rest looked up from reference TRBV2 and TRBJ1-6, is EPEVTQTPSHQVTQMGQEVILRCVPISNHLYFYWYRQILGQKVEFLVSFYNNEISEKSEIFDDQFSVERPDGSNFTLKIRSTKLEDSAMYFCASSRQGAGNSPLHFGNGTRLTVT.

In its sample, this clonotype was seen a few times. V is TRBV6-2 or TRBV6-3 and J is TRBJ2-7; TRBD1 agrees at 7 bases. Germline CDR1 is MNHEY and CDR2 is SVGEGT. Unmatched junction bases numbered 12, after V lost 6 bases and J lost 7 bases. The CDR3 contains 14 residues. The CDR3 DNA reads as TGTGCCAGCAGAGGGACAGCATCCCTTGGGGAGCAGTACTTC. This translates into CASRGTASLGEQYF.

This clonotype was detected a few times. The rearrangement joins TRBV6-1 to TRBJ2-7; D uncertain. The CDR3 has 16 residues. Trimming pared 5 bases from V and 2 bases from J, leaving 19 bases between. Germline V gene data show CDR1 as MNHNS and CDR2 as SASEGT. CDR3 in amino acids: CASSPRRSLTTYEQYF. Written as DNA, the CDR3 is TGTGCCAGCAGTCCCAGACGGAGCCTGACGACCTACGAGCAGTACTTC.

This chain links TRBV5-1 with TRBJ2-7, with 7 nucleotides matching TRBD1. CDR1 SGHRS and CDR2 YFSETQ come from the germline V gene. The CDR3 runs to 17 residues. With 3 bases clipped from V and 0 bases from J, the junction kept 12 bases outside the gene matches. The CDR3 loop is CASSSENRGHYSYEQYF. CDR3 nucleotides: TGCGCCAGCAGCTCGGAAAACAGGGGACACTACTCCTACGAGCAGTACTTC. Filled out from reference TRBV5-1 and TRBJ2-7, the complete variable domain reads KAGVTQTPRYLIKTRGQQVTLSCSPISGHRSVSWYQQTPGQGLQFLFEYFSETQRNKGNFPGRFSGRQFSNSRSEMNVSTLELGDSALYLCASSSENRGHYSYEQYFGPGTRLTVT.

This clonotype was seen a few times. The rearrangement uses TRBV24-1 and TRBJ2-1; 8 nucleotides align to TRBD2. There are 17 residues in the CDR3. V gave up 1 base and J gave up 8 bases; unmatched junction bases: 12. The germline gives CDR1 KGHDR, CDR2 SFDVKD. In DNA form, the CDR3 reads TGTGCCACCAGTGATTTATCCGGGAGGGTTGGGATAGATGAGCAGTTCTTC. Encoded protein: CATSDLSGRVGIDEQFF.

This clonotype was found a few times. The rearrangement joins TRBV2 to TRBJ1-4, with D unresolved. The CDR3 has 13 residues. CDR1 and CDR2 from the germline V gene are SNHLY and FYNNEI. The V end lost 9 bases, the J end lost 3 bases, and 11 bases lay between the germline ends. The CDR3 region is CASGRTSNEKLFF. In nucleotides, the CDR3 is TGTGCCAGTGGAAGAACATCTAATGAAAAACTGTTTTTT. Filled out from reference TRBV2 and TRBJ1-4, the complete variable domain reads EPEVTQTPSHQVTQMGQEVILRCVPISNHLYFYWYRQILGQKVEFLVSFYNNEISEKSEIFDDQFSVERPDGSNFTLKIRSTKLEDSAMYFCASGRTSNEKLFFGSGTQLSVL.

This clonotype was found many times. The genes are TRBV25-1 and TRBJ2-1; no definite D call. This CDR3 region has 12 residues. Deletions cut 6 bases from V and 7 bases from J, with 10 bases between. CDR1 MGHDK and CDR2 SYGVNS come from the germline V gene. The CDR3 DNA sequence: TGTGCCAGCAGGGACCGTGGTAATGAGCAGTTCTTC. This encodes CASRDRGNEQFF.

The chain carries TRBV27 and TRBJ2-7; no definite D call. The ends were cut back, 6 bases at V and 4 bases at J, with 13 bases in the middle. The CDR3 runs 13 residues. The germline V gene has CDR1 MNHEY and CDR2 SMNVEV (reference sequence). The CDR3 DNA sequence: TGTGCCAGCAGCCCGTCCCCCCTTTACGAGCAGTACTTC. The encoded protein is CASSPSPLYEQYF.